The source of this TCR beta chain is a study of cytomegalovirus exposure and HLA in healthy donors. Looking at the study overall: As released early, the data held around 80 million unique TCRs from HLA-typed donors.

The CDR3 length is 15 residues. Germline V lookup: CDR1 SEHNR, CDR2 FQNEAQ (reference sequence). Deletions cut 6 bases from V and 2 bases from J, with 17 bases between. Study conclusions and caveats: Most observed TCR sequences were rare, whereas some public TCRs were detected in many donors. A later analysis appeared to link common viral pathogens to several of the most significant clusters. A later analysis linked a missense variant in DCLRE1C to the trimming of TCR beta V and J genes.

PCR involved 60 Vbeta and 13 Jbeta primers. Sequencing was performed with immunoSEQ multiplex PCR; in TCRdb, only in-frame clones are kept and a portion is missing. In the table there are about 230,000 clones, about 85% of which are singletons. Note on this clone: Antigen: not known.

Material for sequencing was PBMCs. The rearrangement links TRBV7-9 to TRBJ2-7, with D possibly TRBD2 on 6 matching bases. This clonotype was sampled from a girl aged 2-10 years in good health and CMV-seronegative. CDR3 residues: CASRGAGPTPYEQYF. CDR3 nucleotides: TGTGCCAGCAGGGGTGCGGGGCCTACCCCCTACGAGCAGTACTTC.